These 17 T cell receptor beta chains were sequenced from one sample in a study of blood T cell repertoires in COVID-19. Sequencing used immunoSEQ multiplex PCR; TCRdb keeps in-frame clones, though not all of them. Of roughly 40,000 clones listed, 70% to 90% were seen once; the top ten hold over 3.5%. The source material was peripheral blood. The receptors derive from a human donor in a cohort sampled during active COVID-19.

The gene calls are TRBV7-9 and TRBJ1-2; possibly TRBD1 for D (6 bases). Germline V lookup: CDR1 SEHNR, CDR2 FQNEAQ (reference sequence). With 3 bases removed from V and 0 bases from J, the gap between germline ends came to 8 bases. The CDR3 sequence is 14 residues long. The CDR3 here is CASSLTGANYGYTF. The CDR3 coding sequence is TGTGCCAGCAGCTTGACAGGAGCTAACTATGGCTACACCTTC. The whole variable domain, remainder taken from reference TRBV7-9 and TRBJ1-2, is DTGVSQNPRHKITKRGQNVTFRCDPISEHNRLYWYRQTLGQGPEFLTYFQNEAQLEKSRLLSDRFSAERPKGSFSTLEIQRTEQGDSAMYLCASSLTGANYGYTFGSGTRLTVV.

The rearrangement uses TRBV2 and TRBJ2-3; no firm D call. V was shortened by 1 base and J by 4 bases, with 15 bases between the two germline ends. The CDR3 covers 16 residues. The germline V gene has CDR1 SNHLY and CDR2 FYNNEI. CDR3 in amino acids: CASSEVAFEAADTQYF. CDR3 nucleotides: TGTGCCAGCAGTGAAGTGGCCTTCGAGGCCGCAGATACGCAGTATTTT.

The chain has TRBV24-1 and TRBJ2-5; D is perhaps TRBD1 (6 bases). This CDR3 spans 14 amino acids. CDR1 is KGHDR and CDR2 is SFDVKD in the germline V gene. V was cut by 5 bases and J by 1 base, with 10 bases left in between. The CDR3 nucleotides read TGTGCCACCAGTGGGGTCAGGGGCCAAGAGACCCAGTACTTC. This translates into CATSGVRGQETQYF.

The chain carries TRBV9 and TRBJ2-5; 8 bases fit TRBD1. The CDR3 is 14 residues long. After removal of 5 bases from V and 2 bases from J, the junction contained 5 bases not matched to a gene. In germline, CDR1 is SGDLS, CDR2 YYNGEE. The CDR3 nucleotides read TGTGCCAGCAGTAGGACAGGGAGGCAAGAGACCCAGTACTTC. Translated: CASSRTGRQETQYF. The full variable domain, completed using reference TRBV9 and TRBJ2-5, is DSGVTQTPKHLITATGQRVTLRCSPRSGDLSVYWYQQSLDQGLQFLIQYYNGEERAKGNILERFSAQQFPDLHSELNLSSLELGDSALYFCASSRTGRQETQYFGPGTRLLVL.

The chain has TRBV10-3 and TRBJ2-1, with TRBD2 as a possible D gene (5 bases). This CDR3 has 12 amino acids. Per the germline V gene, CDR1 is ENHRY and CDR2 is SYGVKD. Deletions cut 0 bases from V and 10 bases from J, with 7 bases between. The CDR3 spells CAISESGGEQFF. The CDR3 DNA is TGTGCCATCAGTGAGTCTGGAGGAGAGCAGTTCTTC.

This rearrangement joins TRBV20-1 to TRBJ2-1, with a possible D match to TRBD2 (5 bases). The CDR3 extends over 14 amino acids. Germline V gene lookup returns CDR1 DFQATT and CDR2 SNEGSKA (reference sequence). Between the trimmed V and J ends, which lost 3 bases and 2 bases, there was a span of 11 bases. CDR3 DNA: TGCAGTGCTAGTGAGGAGGTCCCCTACAATGAGCAGTTCTTC. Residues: CSASEEVPYNEQFF.

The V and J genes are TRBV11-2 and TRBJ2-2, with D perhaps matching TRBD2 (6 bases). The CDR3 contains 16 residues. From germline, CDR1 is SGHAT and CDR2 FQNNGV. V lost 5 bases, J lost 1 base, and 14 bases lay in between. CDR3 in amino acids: CASSILGDWNTGELFF. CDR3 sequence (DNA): TGTGCCAGCAGCATTTTGGGGGACTGGAACACCGGGGAGCTGTTTTTT.

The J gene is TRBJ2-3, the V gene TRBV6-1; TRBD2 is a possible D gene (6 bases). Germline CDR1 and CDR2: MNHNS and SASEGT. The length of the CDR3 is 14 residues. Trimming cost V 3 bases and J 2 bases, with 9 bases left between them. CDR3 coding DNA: TGTGCCAGCAGTGAGGGACTCGTCACAGATACGCAGTATTTT. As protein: CASSEGLVTDTQYF.

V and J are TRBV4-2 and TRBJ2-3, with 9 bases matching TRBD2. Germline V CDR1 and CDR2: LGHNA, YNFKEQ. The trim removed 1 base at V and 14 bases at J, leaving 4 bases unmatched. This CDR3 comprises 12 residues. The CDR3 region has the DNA TGTGCCAGCAGCCAAGCGCAGCGGGAGGCGTATTTT. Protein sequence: CASSQAQREAYF.

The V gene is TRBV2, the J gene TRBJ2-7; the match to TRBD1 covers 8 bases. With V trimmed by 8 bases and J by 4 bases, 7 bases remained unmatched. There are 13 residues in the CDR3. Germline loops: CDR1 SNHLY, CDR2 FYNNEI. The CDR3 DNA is TGTGCCAGCTCAGGGGGCCACTTTTACGAGCAGTACTTC. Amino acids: CASSGGHFYEQYF.

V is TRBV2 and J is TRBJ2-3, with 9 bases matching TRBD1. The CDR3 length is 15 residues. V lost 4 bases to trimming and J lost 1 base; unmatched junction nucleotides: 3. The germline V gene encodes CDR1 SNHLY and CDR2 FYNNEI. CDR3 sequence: CASSGGDRGTDTQYF. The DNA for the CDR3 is TGTGCCAGCAGTGGGGGGGACAGGGGCACAGATACGCAGTATTTT.

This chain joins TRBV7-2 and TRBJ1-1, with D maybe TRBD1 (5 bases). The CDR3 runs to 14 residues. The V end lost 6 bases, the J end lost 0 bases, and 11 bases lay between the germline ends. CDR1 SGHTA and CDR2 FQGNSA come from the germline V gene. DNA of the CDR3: TGTGCCAGCAGTCGGACACAGGTGAACACTGAAGCTTTCTTT. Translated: CASSRTQVNTEAFF.

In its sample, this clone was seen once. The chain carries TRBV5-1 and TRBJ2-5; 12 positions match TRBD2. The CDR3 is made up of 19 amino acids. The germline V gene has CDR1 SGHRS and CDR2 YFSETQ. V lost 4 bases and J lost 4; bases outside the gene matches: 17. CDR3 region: CASSQGGLAGGPSLETQYF. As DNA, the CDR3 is TGCGCCAGCAGCCAGGGGGGTCTAGCGGGAGGGCCGTCGTTAGAGACCCAGTACTTC.

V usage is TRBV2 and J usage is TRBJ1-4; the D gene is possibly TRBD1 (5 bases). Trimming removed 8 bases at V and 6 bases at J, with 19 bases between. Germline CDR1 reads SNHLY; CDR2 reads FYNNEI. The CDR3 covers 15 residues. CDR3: CASGERGRVDEKLFF. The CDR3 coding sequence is TGTGCCAGCGGGGAAAGGGGCAGGGTGGATGAAAAACTGTTTTTT.

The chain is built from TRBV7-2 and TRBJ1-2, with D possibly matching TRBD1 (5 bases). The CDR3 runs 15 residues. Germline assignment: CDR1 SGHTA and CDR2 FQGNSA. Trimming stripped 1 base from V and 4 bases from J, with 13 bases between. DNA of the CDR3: TGTGCCAGCAGCTTAGAGGGGTCCCCCCTCTATGGCTACACCTTC. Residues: CASSLEGSPLYGYTF.

The CDR3 protein is CASSIQFGNQPQHF. Written as DNA, the CDR3 is TGTGCCAGTAGTATACAGTTCGGCAATCAGCCCCAGCATTTT. The chain carries TRBV19 and TRBJ1-5; D remains ambiguous. This CDR3 region has 14 residues. Trimming pared 2 bases from V and 2 bases from J, leaving 7 bases between. CDR1 is LNHDA, CDR2 SQIVND, per germline (reference sequence).

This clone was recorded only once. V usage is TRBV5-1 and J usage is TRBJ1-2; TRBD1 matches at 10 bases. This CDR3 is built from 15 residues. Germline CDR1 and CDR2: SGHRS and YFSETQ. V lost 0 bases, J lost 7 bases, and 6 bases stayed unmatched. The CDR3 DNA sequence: TGCGCCAGCAGCTTGGGTGGGACAGGGGAGAGTGGCTACACCTTC. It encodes CASSLGGTGESGYTF.